This TCR beta chain was recorded in a study of cytomegalovirus exposure and HLA in healthy donors. Turning to the study itself: Membership in the Caucasian-associated ancestry cluster was found for 81% of fewer than 450 genotyped donors.

General study points: In an earlier analysis, productive rearrangement rates for most beta V segments clustered near 87% or 30%.

The CDR3 extends over 16 amino acids. CDR1 and CDR2 from the germline V gene are MDHEN and SYDVKM. V lost 3 bases, J lost 8 bases, and 7 bases stayed unmatched. As regards this clone: Its cognate antigen is unknown.

A multiplex PCR was run with 60 Vbeta primers and 13 Jbeta primers. Generated by immunoSEQ multiplex PCR, the TCRdb table keeps only in-frame clones and is missing some. Of about 110,000 clones in the sample, about 80% were seen once. Sequencing input: PBMCs. This TCR was sampled from a man in his thirties or forties in good health and CMV-seronegative. The chain has TRBV28 and TRBJ2-1; 13 bases align to TRBD2. Written as DNA, the CDR3 is TGTGCCAGCAGTTTGTTTCTAGGACTAGCGGGAGATGAGCAGTTCTTC. This encodes CASSLFLGLAGDEQFF.